Presented here are 10 T cell receptor beta chains from one specimen sequenced in a study of STAT5B mutations in CD4+ large granular lymphocyte leukemia. Method: immunoSEQ multiplex PCR; TCRdb's copy keeps in-frame clones and lacks some. The sample has roughly 34,000 clones; roughly 79% are singletons. The sample was CD4+ T cells from blood buffy coats. Receptors were obtained from a human donor in good health.

The gene calls are TRBV4-2 and TRBJ2-1; 15 bases line up with TRBD2. CDR3 length: 14 residues. With V trimmed by 5 bases and J by 10 bases, 3 bases remained unmatched. The germline gives CDR1 LGHNA, CDR2 YNFKEQ. CDR3 DNA: TGTGCCAGCAGCTTGGGACTAGCGGGAGGAGAGCAGTTCTTC. As protein: CASSLGLAGGEQFF.

The table lists this clone with a count of one. This chain joins TRBV6-5 and TRBJ2-7; 10 positions match TRBD2. The germline V gene has CDR1 MNHEY and CDR2 SVGAGI. The length of the CDR3 is 16 residues. Losses at the gene ends were 4 bases for V and 2 bases for J; bases not matched to a gene: 8. CDR3 in DNA: TGTGCCAGCAGTTCCCCTAGCGGGAGCATCACCTACGAGCAGTACTTC. Amino acid sequence: CASSSPSGSITYEQYF.

The chain carries TRBV11-2 and TRBJ2-3; 9 nucleotides agree with TRBD2. J was trimmed by 0 bases and V by 5 bases; bases with no gene match: 9. From germline, CDR1 is SGHAT and CDR2 FQNNGV. CDR3 size: 17 residues. CDR3 nucleotides: TGTGCCAGCAGCCCCCGACTAGCGGCTTCTAGCACAGATACGCAGTATTTT. This sequence encodes CASSPRLAASSTDTQYF.

The V and J genes are TRBV9 and TRBJ2-3; 7 bases match TRBD2. The CDR3 contains 14 residues. With 0 bases clipped from V and 6 bases from J, the junction kept 4 bases outside the gene matches. CDR1 is SGDLS, CDR2 YYNGEE, per germline. CDR3 sequence: CASSVGVGGDTQYF. The DNA for the CDR3 is TGTGCCAGCAGCGTAGGGGTGGGGGGGGATACGCAGTATTTT.

The chain links TRBV28 to TRBJ2-6; D ambiguous. The V end was cut by 10 bases, the J end by 0 bases, with 16 bases between. Germline V gene lookup returns CDR1 MDHEN and CDR2 SYDVKM. This CDR3 contains 16 residues. CDR3 nucleotides: TGTGCCATTTCCCCGGGTGTTAGCTCTGGGGCCAACGTCCTGACTTTC. It translates to CAISPGVSSGANVLTF.

This clone was recorded only once. This chain connects TRBV5-1 to TRBJ2-5; 10 bases are a match to TRBD1. Germline V gene data show CDR1 as SGHRS and CDR2 as YFSETQ. With 4 bases clipped from V and 5 bases from J, the junction kept 8 bases outside the gene matches. The CDR3 is made up of 15 amino acids. The CDR3 reads CASSLGTGEVETQYF. The CDR3 DNA reads as TGCGCCAGCAGCCTCGGGACAGGGGAGGTTGAGACCCAGTACTTC. Together with reference TRBV5-1 and TRBJ2-5, the CDR3 gives the full variable domain: KAGVTQTPRYLIKTRGQQVTLSCSPISGHRSVSWYQQTPGQGLQFLFEYFSETQRNKGNFPGRFSGRQFSNSRSEMNVSTLELGDSALYLCASSLGTGEVETQYFGPGTRLLVL.

This clone was counted between two and nine times. V is TRBV11-1 and J is TRBJ1-1; 7 bases are a match to TRBD1. The CDR3 has 14 amino acids. V lost 4 bases to trimming and J lost 6 bases; unmatched junction nucleotides: 8. The germline CDR1 and CDR2 sequences are SGHAT and FQDESV (reference sequence). CDR3 sequence reads: CASSSTNDRAEAFF. The CDR3 DNA reads as TGTGCCAGCAGCTCGACTAACGACAGGGCTGAAGCTTTCTTT.

The chain is built from TRBV4-1 and TRBJ2-7; either TRBD1 or TRBD2 may supply D (5 bases each). CDR1 MGHRA and CDR2 YSYEKL come from the germline V gene. This CDR3 has 15 amino acids. With 1 base removed from V and 1 base from J, the gap between germline ends came to 11 bases. This CDR3 is CASSQAGAVSYEQYF. CDR3 DNA sequence: TGCGCCAGCAGCCAAGCCGGGGCTGTTTCCTACGAGCAGTACTTC.

CDR3 amino acids: CASSEVSVANTEAFF. As DNA, the CDR3 is TGTGCCAGCAGTGAGGTTTCGGTGGCCAACACTGAAGCTTTCTTT. The chain combines TRBV6-1 with TRBJ1-1; D remains ambiguous. Germline CDR1 is MNHNS and CDR2 is SASEGT. Trimming took 3 bases from V and 2 from J, leaving 13 bases between them. The CDR3 has 15 amino acids.

The chain couples TRBV9 to TRBJ2-3; D not resolved. V dropped 3 bases and J dropped 4 bases, with 15 bases sitting between them. The CDR3 is made up of 15 amino acids. Germline loops: CDR1 SGDLS, CDR2 YYNGEE. The CDR3 DNA reads as TGTGCCAGCAGCGCCCTTCAGTCGTCAGCAGATACGCAGTATTTT. Its protein is CASSALQSSADTQYF.